The next 18 T cell receptor beta chains were all read from a single sample in a study of blood T cell repertoires in COVID-19. Sequencing was performed with immunoSEQ multiplex PCR; in TCRdb, only in-frame clones are kept and a portion is missing. The sample has some 400,000 clones, around 87% seen once. The sequenced material came from PBMCs or T cells enriched from blood (not recorded which). These receptors originate from a man under 40 who had recovered from COVID-19.

This clone was detected a few times. This chain connects TRBV24-1 to TRBJ2-2, with 8 positions matching TRBD2. This CDR3 is built from 16 residues. The J segment lost 6 bases and the V segment lost 2 bases, leaving 7 bases of the junction unmatched. The germline V gene encodes CDR1 KGHDR and CDR2 SFDVKD. CDR3 nucleotides: TGTGCCACCAGTGATTCTCTCGGGGGGGCCGCCGGGGAGCTGTTTTTT. This gives the protein CATSDSLGGAAGELFF.

The rearrangement joins TRBV3-1 (or the pseudogene TRBV3-2) to TRBJ1-6; D unresolved. The V and J ends lost 1 base and 4 bases respectively, with 14 bases between them. CDR1 LGHDT and CDR2 YNNKEL come from the germline V gene (reference sequence). CDR3 size: 17 residues. The CDR3 DNA follows: TGTGCCAGCAGCCAAGTGTCCGGGGATAATTATAATTCACCCCTCCACTTT. Translating it yields CASSQVSGDNYNSPLHF.

The J gene is TRBJ2-7, the V gene TRBV29-1, with D possibly being TRBD2 (5 bases). V was cut by 6 bases and J by 3 bases, with 18 bases left in between. The CDR3 covers 14 residues. The germline gives CDR1 SQVTM, CDR2 ANQGSEA. The CDR3 is CSVAPWGADYEQYF. Here the CDR3 DNA reads TGCAGCGTCGCCCCGTGGGGAGCGGACTACGAGCAGTACTTC.

The V gene is TRBV7-6, the J gene TRBJ1-4; 8 bases map to TRBD1. Germline-derived CDR1 and CDR2 are SGHVS and FNYEAQ. V lost 1 base and J lost 11; bases outside the gene matches: 12. The CDR3 sequence is 16 residues long. The CDR3 DNA sequence: TGTGCCAGCAGCTTAGAAGTGCCGGACAGGGAAGGGAAACTGTTTTTT. Its translation is CASSLEVPDREGKLFF.

DNA for the CDR3: TGTGCCAGCGAAATTAACCTATTGGAGCAGTTCTTC. Its protein is CASEINLLEQFF. This chain joins TRBV7-2 and TRBJ2-1; D remains ambiguous. The V and J ends lost 8 bases and 10 bases respectively, with 15 bases between them. The germline gives CDR1 SGHTA, CDR2 FQGNSA. The CDR3 is 12 amino acids.

This clone was counted between two and nine times. This chain links TRBV6-1 with TRBJ1-1; 7 bases agree with TRBD1. CDR3 length: 17 residues. From germline, CDR1 is MNHNS and CDR2 SASEGT. The V gene end was trimmed by 4 bases and the J gene end by 0 bases; junction bases not matched to a gene: 11. The CDR3 protein is CASSVQRGTVMNTEAFF. Written as DNA, the CDR3 is TGTGCCAGCAGTGTCCAAAGGGGGACAGTCATGAACACTGAAGCTTTCTTT.

CDR3 region: CASSVAPAGSVYEQYF. In DNA, the CDR3 is TGTGCCAGCAGCGTAGCTCCCGCGGGTTCTGTCTACGAGCAGTACTTC. The genes are TRBV9 and TRBJ2-7, with D tentatively TRBD2 (5 bases). Germline lookup yields CDR1 SGDLS and CDR2 YYNGEE. The CDR3 length is 16 residues. V was pared by 0 bases and J by 3 bases, with 16 bases between.

The chain is built from TRBV4-1 and TRBJ1-1; possibly TRBD1 for D (6 bases). Germline assignment: CDR1 MGHRA and CDR2 YSYEKL. The CDR3 has 15 residues. Trimming removed 7 bases from V and 4 bases from J, with 19 bases in between. The CDR3 DNA reads TGCGCCAGCAACCTCGGTGTGGCAGGGGTCACTGAAGCTTTCTTT. Translation gives CASNLGVAGVTEAFF.

This chain uses TRBV5-1 with TRBJ1-2, with D perhaps TRBD1 (5 bases). The CDR3 sequence is 13 residues long. Trimming took 0 bases from V and 8 from J, leaving 11 bases between them. Germline V gene sequence: CDR1 SGHRS, CDR2 YFSETQ. The CDR3 reads CASSLEGVEGYTF. The CDR3 nucleotides read TGCGCCAGCAGCTTGGAAGGGGTCGAGGGCTACACCTTC.

This rearrangement joins TRBV3-1 (or the pseudogene TRBV3-2) to TRBJ2-6; D ambiguous. Trimming removed 4 bases at V and 0 bases at J, with 10 bases between. This CDR3 has 16 residues. Germline assignment: CDR1 LGHDT and CDR2 YNNKEL (reference sequence). CDR3 in amino acids: CASSPLGRSGANVLTF. For the CDR3, the DNA is TGTGCCAGCAGCCCATTGGGCCGCTCTGGGGCCAACGTCCTGACTTTC.

The gene calls are TRBV6-5 and TRBJ1-1; 7 nucleotides agree with TRBD1. CDR3 size: 13 residues. CDR1 and CDR2 (germline): MNHEY, SVGAGI. Losses at the gene ends were 4 bases for V and 5 bases for J; bases not matched to a gene: 4. The DNA of the CDR3 is TGTGCCAGCAGTTCTAACAGGGGAACTGAAGCTTTCTTT. This sequence encodes CASSSNRGTEAFF.

The chain has TRBV19 and TRBJ1-1, with D possibly matching TRBD1 (6 bases). The CDR3 sequence is 15 residues long. CDR1 is LNHDA and CDR2 is SQIVND in the germline V gene (reference sequence). V was pared by 3 bases and J by 1 base, with 12 bases between. The CDR3 coding sequence is TGTGCCAGTAGTATCCGGGACACCCGGAACACTGAAGCTTTCTTT. Translation: CASSIRDTRNTEAFF.

The chain uses TRBV6-5 and TRBJ1-6, with D possibly matching TRBD1 (6 bases). Germline V lookup: CDR1 MNHEY, CDR2 SVGAGI. The V end was cut by 6 bases, the J end by 7 bases, with 7 bases between. The CDR3 runs to 12 residues. CDR3 residues: CASRGANSPLHF. The CDR3, as DNA: TGTGCCAGCAGGGGGGCCAATTCACCCCTCCACTTT.

The chain carries TRBV30 and TRBJ1-2; 10 bases line up with TRBD1. The CDR3 is 15 amino acids. From germline, CDR1 is GTSNPN and CDR2 SVGIG (reference sequence). With V trimmed by 6 bases and J by 3 bases, 10 bases remained unmatched. CDR3 region: CACQSPGQGHYGYTF. The CDR3 nucleotides are TGTGCCTGTCAATCTCCGGGACAGGGGCACTATGGCTACACCTTC.

This chain joins TRBV4-2 and TRBJ1-5; D unclear. The CDR3 has 13 residues. V was cut by 0 bases and J by 8 bases, with 8 bases left in between. The germline gives CDR1 LGHNA, CDR2 YNFKEQ. The CDR3 DNA reads as TGTGCCAGCAGCCAAGATCTGGGAGAGCCCCAGCATTTT. Amino acids: CASSQDLGEPQHF.

The rearrangement links TRBV10-3 to TRBJ2-7; D is perhaps TRBD1 (5 bases). Germline CDR1 and CDR2: ENHRY and SYGVKD. The CDR3 covers 15 residues. Deletions cut 3 bases from V and 1 base from J, with 13 bases between. Here the CDR3 reads CAISDQGKASYEQYF. The CDR3 nucleotides are TGTGCCATCAGTGATCAGGGAAAGGCATCCTACGAGCAGTACTTC.

The rearrangement uses TRBV7-9 and TRBJ1-4; no clear D gene. Germline CDR1 SEHNR, CDR2 FQNEAQ (reference sequence). V lost 1 base, J lost 0 bases, and 12 bases lay in between. The CDR3 has 17 amino acids. The CDR3 protein is CASSLDHSTPTNEKLFF. CDR3 in DNA: TGTGCCAGCAGCTTAGATCACAGCACCCCAACTAATGAAAAACTGTTTTTT.

The chain couples TRBV6-4 to TRBJ2-1, with 7 bases matching TRBD2. The CDR3 is 15 residues long. Germline loops: CDR1 MRHNA, CDR2 SNTAGT. V lost 0 bases, J lost 9 bases, and 8 bases stayed unmatched. CDR3 in DNA: TGTGCCAGCAGTGACTCTGGTCGCGTAGCGGGTGAGCAGTTCTTC. This gives the protein CASSDSGRVAGEQFF.